The entry below gives a single T cell receptor (beta chain) sequence along with its context. What it binds is unknown. A multiplex PCR was run with 60 Vbeta primers and 13 Jbeta primers. TCRdb keeps only in-frame clones here, not all; method: immunoSEQ multiplex PCR. Of 100,000 to 150,000 clones in the sample, approximately 84% were seen once. This record comes from a study of cytomegalovirus exposure and HLA in healthy donors. Study-level results: Roughly even sequencing depth across donors was the assumption behind the presence/absence analyses. According to reports, the classifier identified cytomegalovirus status with high specificity and sensitivity.

Donors were nominally healthy when sampled, though unrecorded immune exposures were likely. The receptor was derived from a man aged 18 to 29 in good health and CMV-seropositive. Sequences were obtained from PBMCs.

CDR3 amino acids: CASSSGQGTTDTQYF. The DNA of the CDR3 is TGTGCCAGCAGTTCAGGACAGGGCACCACAGATACGCAGTATTTT. The chain carries TRBV2 and TRBJ2-3; 8 nucleotides align to TRBD1. V lost 5 bases and J lost 2; bases outside the gene matches: 6. The CDR3 runs 15 residues. CDR1 and CDR2 from the germline V gene are SNHLY and FYNNEI.